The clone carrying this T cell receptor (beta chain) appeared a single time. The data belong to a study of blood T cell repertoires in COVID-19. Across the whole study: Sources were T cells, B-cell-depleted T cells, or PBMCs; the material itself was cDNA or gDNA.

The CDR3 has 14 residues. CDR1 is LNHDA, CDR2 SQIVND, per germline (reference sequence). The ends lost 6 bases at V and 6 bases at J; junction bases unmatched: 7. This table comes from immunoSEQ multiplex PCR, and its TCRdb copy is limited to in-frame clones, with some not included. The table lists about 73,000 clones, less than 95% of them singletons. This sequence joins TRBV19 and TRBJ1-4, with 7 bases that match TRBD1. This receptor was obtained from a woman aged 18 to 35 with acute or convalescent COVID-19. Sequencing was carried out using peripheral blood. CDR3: CASSLDRSHEKLFF. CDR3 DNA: TGTGCCAGTAGCTTGGACAGGAGCCATGAAAAACTGTTTTTT. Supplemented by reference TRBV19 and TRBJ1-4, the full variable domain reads DGGITQSPKYLFRKEGQNVTLSCEQNLNHDAMYWYRQDPGQGLRLIYYSQIVNDFQKGDIAEGYSVSREKKESFPLTVTSAQKNPTAFYLCASSLDRSHEKLFFGSGTQLSVL.